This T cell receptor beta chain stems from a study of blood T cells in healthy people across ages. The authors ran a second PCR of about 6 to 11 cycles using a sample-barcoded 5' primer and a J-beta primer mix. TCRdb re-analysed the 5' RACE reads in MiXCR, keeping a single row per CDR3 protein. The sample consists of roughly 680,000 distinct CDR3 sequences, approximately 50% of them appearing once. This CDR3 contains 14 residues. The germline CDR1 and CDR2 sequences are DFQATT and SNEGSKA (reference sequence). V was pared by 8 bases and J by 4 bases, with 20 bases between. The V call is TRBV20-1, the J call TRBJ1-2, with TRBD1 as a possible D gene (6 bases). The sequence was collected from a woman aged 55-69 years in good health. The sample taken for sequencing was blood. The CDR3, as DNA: TGCAGTCCGAGAGGGGGGGCAGGGACCTATGGCTACACCTTC. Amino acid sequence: CSPRGGAGTYGYTF.